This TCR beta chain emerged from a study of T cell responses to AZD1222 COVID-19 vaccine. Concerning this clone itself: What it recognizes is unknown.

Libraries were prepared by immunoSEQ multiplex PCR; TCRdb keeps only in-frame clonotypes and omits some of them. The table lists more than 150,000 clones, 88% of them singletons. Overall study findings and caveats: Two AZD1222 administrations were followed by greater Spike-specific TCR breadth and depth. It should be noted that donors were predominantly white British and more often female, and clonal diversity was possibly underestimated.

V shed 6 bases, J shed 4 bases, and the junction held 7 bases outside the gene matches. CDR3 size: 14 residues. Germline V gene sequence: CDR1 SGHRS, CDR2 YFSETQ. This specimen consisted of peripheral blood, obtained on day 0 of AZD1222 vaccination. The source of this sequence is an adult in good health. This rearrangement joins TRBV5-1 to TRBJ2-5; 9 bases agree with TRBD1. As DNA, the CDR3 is TGCGCCAGCACGTCCGACAGGGGGGGAGAGACCCAGTACTTC. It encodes CASTSDRGGETQYF.